The subject of this entry is one T cell receptor (beta chain). Its matching antigen is unknown. The data were taken from a study of T cell repertoires in cytomegalovirus infection. TCRdb re-derived calls from the reads in MiXCR, one entry per CDR3 protein. The data contain around 900,000 distinct CDR3 sequences, roughly 30% of them seen just once; the ten biggest clones take up over 11%. The germline gives CDR1 SGHDN, CDR2 FVKESK. There are 14 residues in the CDR3. The germline V and J ends were trimmed by 0 bases and 3 bases, with 9 bases remaining between them. This specimen was cultured CD8+ T cells from PBMCs, taken from culture after CMV antigen stimulation. This sequence joins TRBV14 and TRBJ2-7; D not certain. This clonotype was sampled from a human donor in good health (CMV status not recorded). Some clones in this sample may be carry-over from other donors' samples. The CDR3 region has the DNA TGTGCCAGCAGCCAAGATGGAAGCTTCTACGAGCAGTACTTC. Amino acids: CASSQDGSFYEQYF. Looking up the rest from reference TRBV14 and TRBJ2-7 gives the full variable domain: EAGVTQFPSHSVIEKGQTVTLRCDPISGHDNLYWYRRVMGKEIKFLLHFVKESKQDESGMPNNRFLAERTGGTYSTLKVQPAELEDSGVYFCASSQDGSFYEQYFGPGTRLTVT.